These T cell receptor beta chains were read from a single sample in a study of T-cell reconstitution after alpha-beta-depleted transplantation in children. One entry per CDR3 protein, called by TCRdb with MiXCR from the PCR reads. The data contain over 550,000 distinct CDR3 sequences, approximately 10% of them seen just once; the ten biggest clones take up roughly 4%. Sequences were derived from PBMCs from the stem cell graft donor, sampled from the stem cell graft. Receptors originate from a human donor who donated a stem cell graft to a child with acute myeloid leukemia. Each CDR3 is given with its conserved first and last residue. A D gene is named only where the DNA matches it firmly. Part of the rows lack a size; the others show once, few, many or a class for expanded clones.

v_call	d_call	clone_size	j_call	cdr3_nt	cdr3_aa
TRBV4-3	-	many	TRBJ2-3	TGCGCCAGCAGCCAACGAGACAGCCCCACAGATACGCAGTATTTT	CASSQRDSPTDTQYF
TRBV19	-	few	TRBJ2-1	TGTGCCAGTAGTATAGCGGAACTTCTTAGCTCCTACAATGAGCAGTTCTTC	CASSIAELLSSYNEQFF
TRBV25-1	TRBD1	few	TRBJ1-2	TGTGCCAGCAGTGACTACAGGGGATCTAACTATGGCTACACCTTC	CASSDYRGSNYGYTF
TRBV7-9	-	few	TRBJ2-5	TGTGCCAGCAGCCCCGTTGAGGGTCACCAAGAGACCCAGTACTTC	CASSPVEGHQETQYF
TRBV20-1	TRBD1	many	TRBJ2-3	TGCAGTGCTAGACGGGACAGGGGCACAGATACGCAGTATTTT	CSARRDRGTDTQYF
TRBV7-2	-	-	TRBJ2-5	TGTGCCAGCAGCTTAATTACTGGCAACCCCCTCAGGGAGACCCAGTACTTC	CASSLITGNPLRETQYF
TRBV7-2	-	many	TRBJ2-3	TGTGCCAGCAGCTTCGGTAGCCGGACGACAGATACGCAGTATTTT	CASSFGSRTTDTQYF
TRBV7-3	TRBD1	few	TRBJ2-6	TGTGCCAGCAGCTCACAGGGGTGGGGCTCTGGGGCCAACGTCCTGACTTTC	CASSSQGWGSGANVLTF
TRBV6-1	TRBD2	-	TRBJ2-3	TGTGCCAGCAGTCGGGATGTTTTGGGGGGGGATATCACAGATACGCAGTATTTT	CASSRDVLGGDITDTQYF
TRBV12-3/TRBV12-4	TRBD1	-	TRBJ2-5	TGTGCCAGCAGCCCGGGACAGGGGAGAAGGTGGGAGACCCAGTACTTC	CASSPGQGRRWETQYF